This record looks at one TCR beta chain sequence and its context. Its specificity is not known. This specimen belongs to a study of T cell responses to AZD1222 COVID-19 vaccine. Study findings and constraints: White British ancestry dominated among donors, who included more females, and clonal diversity was possibly underestimated.

This table comes from immunoSEQ multiplex PCR, and its TCRdb copy is limited to in-frame clones, with some not included. This table holds over 110,000 clones, about 92% found once. The CDR3 consists of 16 residues. The germline V gene has CDR1 MNHEY and CDR2 SMNVEV (reference sequence). With 6 bases removed from V and 1 base from J, the gap between germline ends came to 16 bases. The sequences come from peripheral blood, collected on day 0 of AZD1222 vaccination. The receptor's source is an adult in good health. The chain links TRBV27 to TRBJ1-5; D possibly corresponds to TRBD1 (6 bases). In DNA form, the CDR3 reads TGTGCCAGCAGAGAGGGGGGCTGGAGGAGCAATCAGCCCCAGCATTTT. The encoded protein is CASREGGWRSNQPQHF.